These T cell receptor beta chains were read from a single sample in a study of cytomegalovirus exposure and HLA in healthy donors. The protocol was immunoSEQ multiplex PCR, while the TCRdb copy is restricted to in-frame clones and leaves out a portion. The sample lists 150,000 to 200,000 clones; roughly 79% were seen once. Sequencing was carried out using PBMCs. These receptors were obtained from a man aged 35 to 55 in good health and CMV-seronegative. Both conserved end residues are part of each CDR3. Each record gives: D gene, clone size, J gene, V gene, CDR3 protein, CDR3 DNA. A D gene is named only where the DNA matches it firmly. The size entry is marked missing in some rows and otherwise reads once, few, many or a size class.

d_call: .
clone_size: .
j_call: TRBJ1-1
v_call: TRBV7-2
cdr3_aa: CASSPGAANTEAFF
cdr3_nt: TGTGCCAGCAGCCCAGGGGCTGCGAACACTGAAGCTTTCTTT

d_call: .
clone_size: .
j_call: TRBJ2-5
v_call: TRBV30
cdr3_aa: CAWSDWPGGRETQYF
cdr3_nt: TGTGCCTGGAGTGATTGGCCGGGTGGCCGGGAGACCCAGTACTTC

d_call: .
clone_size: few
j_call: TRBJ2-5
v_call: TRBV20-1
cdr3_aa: CSALPGETQYF
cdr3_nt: TGCAGTGCCCTACCAGGGGAGACCCAGTACTTC

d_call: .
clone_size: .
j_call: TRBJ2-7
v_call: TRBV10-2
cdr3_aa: CASSETGLLSYEQYF
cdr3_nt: TGCGCCAGCAGTGAAACGGGACTCCTCTCCTACGAGCAGTACTTC

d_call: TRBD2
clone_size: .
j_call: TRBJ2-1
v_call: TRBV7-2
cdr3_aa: CASSSPPGTSGYNEQFF
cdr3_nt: TGTGCCAGCAGCTCACCCCCCGGGACTAGCGGCTACAATGAGCAGTTCTTC

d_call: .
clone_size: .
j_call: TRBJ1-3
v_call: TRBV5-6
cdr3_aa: CASSLGPGHLGNTIYF
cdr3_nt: TGTGCCAGCAGCTTGGGTCCGGGACACCTTGGAAACACCATATATTTT

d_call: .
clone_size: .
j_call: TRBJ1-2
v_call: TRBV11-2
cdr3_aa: CASSPGGPFGYTF
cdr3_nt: TGTGCCAGCAGCCCCGGGGGGCCTTTTGGCTACACCTTC

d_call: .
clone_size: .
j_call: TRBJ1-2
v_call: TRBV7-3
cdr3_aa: CASSLGAGEYGYTF
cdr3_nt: TGTGCCAGCAGCTTAGGGGCAGGGGAATATGGCTACACCTTC

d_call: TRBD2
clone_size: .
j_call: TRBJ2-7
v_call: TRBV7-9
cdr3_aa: CASSFGAGEGGEQYF
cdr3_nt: TGTGCCAGCAGCTTCGGGGCGGGAGAGGGCGGGGAGCAGTACTTC

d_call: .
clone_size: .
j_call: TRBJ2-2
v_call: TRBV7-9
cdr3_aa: CASSLLAPSGGELFF
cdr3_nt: TGTGCCAGCAGCCTCCTAGCGCCTTCCGGCGGGGAGCTGTTTTTT

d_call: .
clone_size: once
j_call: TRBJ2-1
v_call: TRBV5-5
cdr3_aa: CASSVNNEQFF
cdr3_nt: TGTGCCAGCAGCGTTAACAATGAGCAGTTCTTC

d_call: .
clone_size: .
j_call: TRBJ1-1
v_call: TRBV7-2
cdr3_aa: CASSIGGYTEAFF
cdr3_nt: TGTGCCAGCTCCATAGGGGGTTACACTGAAGCTTTCTTT

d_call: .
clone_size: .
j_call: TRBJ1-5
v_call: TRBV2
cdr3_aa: CASSEAEYKPQHF
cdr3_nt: TGTGCCAGCAGTGAAGCAGAATACAAGCCCCAGCATTTT

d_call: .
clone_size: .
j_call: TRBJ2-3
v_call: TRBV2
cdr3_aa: CASSETVGGEYF
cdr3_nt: TGTGCCAGCAGTGAAACGGTAGGGGGGGAGTATTTT

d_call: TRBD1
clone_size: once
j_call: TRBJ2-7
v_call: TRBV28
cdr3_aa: CASSSRLGGYYEQYF
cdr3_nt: TGTGCCAGCAGTTCCCGATTAGGGGGCTACTACGAGCAGTACTTC

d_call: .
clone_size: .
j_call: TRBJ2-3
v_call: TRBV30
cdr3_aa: CAPPSFDRTFAYQGTDTQYF
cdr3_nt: TGTGCCCCTCCTTCATTTGACAGGACGTTCGCCTACCAAGGCACAGATACGCAGTATTTT